This T cell receptor beta chain was sequenced during a study of blood T cell repertoires in COVID-19. Looking at the study overall: Samples representing acute and convalescent COVID-19 were sourced from the United States, Italy and Spain.

This CDR3 has 17 residues. Only in-frame clones appear in the TCRdb table, and some are missing; sequencing was by immunoSEQ multiplex PCR. The sample includes roughly 100,000 clones, about 86% of them seen just once. Sequencing was done on a sample of peripheral blood. V gene TRBV21-1 combines with J gene TRBJ2-1; the table's D call, TRBD1, was not checked against the DNA. TRBV21-1 is described as a pseudogene. The TCR originated in a human donor in a cohort sampled during active COVID-19. The CDR3 sequence: CASSTVWEKDRDNEQFF. Written as DNA, the CDR3 is TGTGCCAGCAGCACCGTTTGGGAGAAAGACAGGGACAATGAGCAGTTCTTC.